These 6 T cell receptor beta chains share one sample of origin, sequenced in a study of shared clonotypes between healthy human individuals (dated by TCRdb to 2018 to 2020). The library was obtained by the immunoSEQ multiplex PCR assay. In its TCRdb copy, this immuneACCESS table keeps in-frame sequences only and misses some clones. Where compared with another copy, unresolved V genes explain less than half of these, and the others have no known cause. This sample lists about 990,000 clones; about four fifths were detected once. The top ten clones comprise 0.5% to 0.65% of the sample. The sample was memory CD4+ T cells from PBMCs. The cell subset or site label on this specimen signifies: CD45RA-negative fraction. The receptor source for this set is a man between 18 and 35 years old in good health. Some clones in this sample may be carry-over from other donors' samples.

V is TRBV21-1 and J is TRBJ2-7; the table gives TRBD2 as D, unverified against the DNA. TRBV21-1 is assigned pseudogene status. The CDR3 runs 18 residues. The DNA for the CDR3 is TGTGCCAGCAGCAAAGTTTACGGGGTCCCTTGGGGGGTTTACGAGCAGTACTTC. It is translated as CASSKVYGVPWGVYEQYF.

The chain employs TRBV15 and TRBJ1-1; D is unclear. This CDR3 is built from 13 residues. Trimming removed 5 bases at V and 4 bases at J, with 11 bases between. Germline V gives CDR1 LNHNV, CDR2 YYDKDF (reference sequence). CDR3 DNA sequence: TGTGCCACCAGCGCGGGTTTGAGCACTGAAGCTTTCTTT. Encoded protein: CATSAGLSTEAFF.

This clone was detected a few times. This chain uses TRBV28 with TRBJ2-2, with D maybe TRBD1 (6 bases). Per the germline V gene, CDR1 is MDHEN and CDR2 is SYDVKM. The CDR3 spans 14 residues. Between the trimmed V and J ends, which lost 5 bases and 6 bases, there was a span of 13 bases. CDR3 in amino acids: CASSQQGGAGELFF. DNA of the CDR3: TGTGCCAGCAGTCAACAGGGTGGGGCCGGGGAGCTGTTTTTT.

This clone was seen only once. V and J are TRBV11-2 and TRBJ2-3; D possibly corresponds to TRBD1 (5 bases). This CDR3 has 15 residues. CDR1 is SGHAT, CDR2 FQNNGV, per germline. Between the trimmed V and J ends, which lost 1 base and 2 bases, there was a span of 10 bases. Written as DNA, the CDR3 is TGTGCCAGCAGCTTAGTTCCAGGGATCACAGATACGCAGTATTTT. It encodes CASSLVPGITDTQYF.

This rearrangement joins TRBV11-2 to TRBJ2-1, with 13 bases matching TRBD2. Germline CDR1 and CDR2: SGHAT and FQNNGV. V shed 5 bases and J 7 bases; nucleotides not matched to a gene: 8. This CDR3 has 16 amino acids. Written as DNA, the CDR3 is TGTGCCAGCAGCCGGACTAGCGGGAGATCTCGTAATGAGCAGTTCTTC. Protein product: CASSRTSGRSRNEQFF.

The rearrangement links TRBV4-1 to TRBJ1-4; 8 bases agree with TRBD1. The CDR3 runs 17 residues. Germline trimming cut 1 base from V and 6 bases from J; bases unmatched to any gene: 10. Per the germline V gene, CDR1 is MGHRA and CDR2 is YSYEKL. CDR3 bases: TGCGCCAGCAGCCAAGGCCCCGCCAGGGGGCGATATGAAAAACTGTTTTTT. It yields the protein CASSQGPARGRYEKLFF.